These T cell receptor beta chains were read from a single sample in a study of blood T cell repertoires in COVID-19. This table comes from immunoSEQ multiplex PCR, and its TCRdb copy is limited to in-frame clones, with some not included. The sample holds nearly 350,000 clones, around 91% seen once. The sequenced sample consisted of peripheral blood. The receptors stem from a woman between 18 and 29 years old who had recovered from COVID-19. CDR3s include the opening cysteine and the closing phenylalanine or tryptophan. D genes are given only for firm matches. Clone size is shown for a subset of rows, as once, few, many or a class of expanded clone.

j_gene,d_gene,v_gene,abundance,CDR3nt,CDR3aa
TRBJ2-1,TRBD2,TRBV19,NA,TGTGCCAGTTGTATTGGTGGGACTAGTAACAATGAGCAGTTCTTC,CASCIGGTSNNEQFF
TRBJ1-1,TRBD1,TRBV6-6,NA,TGTGCCAGCACCGAGACAGGGGTCACTGAAGCTTTCTTT,CASTETGVTEAFF
TRBJ2-3,TRBD2,TRBV9,NA,TGTGCCAGCAGCGTAGCGGTTTTTAGCGGGAGAACAGATACGCAGTATTTT,CASSVAVFSGRTDTQYF
TRBJ1-5,NA,TRBV24-1,NA,TGTGCCACCAGTGCAGGGTTTCCCGGGCAGCCCCAGCATTTT,CATSAGFPGQPQHF
TRBJ1-6,NA,TRBV27,NA,TGTGCCAGCAGTTTACAGGCCAGGGCTGGTTCACCCCTCCACTTT,CASSLQARAGSPLHF
TRBJ2-2,TRBD2,TRBV5-6,NA,TGTGCCAGCAGTGTGGGGATTAGCGGGAGGACCGGGGAGCTGTTTTTT,CASSVGISGRTGELFF
TRBJ2-4,NA,TRBV4-3,NA,TGCGCCAGCAGCCAAGATAGCGGAGGATTAGCCAAAAACATTCAGTACTTC,CASSQDSGGLAKNIQYF
TRBJ1-4,TRBD1,TRBV7-2,once,TGTGCCAGCAGCTTATTAGGGACAGGGGGCCGAAAACTGTTTTTT,CASSLLGTGGRKLFF
TRBJ1-1,NA,TRBV19,NA,TGTGCCAGTAGTATAGCGGGGGTAGATGGTGAAGCTTTCTTT,CASSIAGVDGEAFF
TRBJ1-1,NA,TRBV5-1,NA,TGCGCCAGCCCTTACACTGAAGCTTTCTTT,CASPYTEAFF
TRBJ2-5,NA,TRBV2,NA,TGTGCCAGCCGTCCTCTCTTCGGTCCGCAAGAGACCCAGTACTTC,CASRPLFGPQETQYF
TRBJ2-2,TRBD2,TRBV7-9,NA,TGTGCCAGCAGCCGTTATGGGACTAGCGGGAGGGCCTACACCGGGGAGCTGTTTTTT,CASSRYGTSGRAYTGELFF
TRBJ2-1,NA,TRBV7-2,NA,TGTGCCAGCAGTCCCGCCGGAGGGGCGAGGAATGAGCAGTTCTTC,CASSPAGGARNEQFF
TRBJ1-5,NA,TRBV7-9,NA,TGTGCCAGCAGCTTAAACGGGGAGGGGATTCAGCCCCAGCATTTT,CASSLNGEGIQPQHF
TRBJ2-1,NA,TRBV3-1/TRBV3-2,NA,TGTGCCAGCAGCCATGATAGGGGTAATGAGCAGTTCTTC,CASSHDRGNEQFF
TRBJ2-1,NA,TRBV25-1,NA,TGTGCCAGCAGTGAGGGCACTAGAGGTGCCTACTACAATGAGCAGTTCTTC,CASSEGTRGAYYNEQFF
TRBJ2-3,NA,TRBV19,NA,TGTGCCAGTAGGCAGCGGACCACAGATACGCAGTATTTT,CASRQRTTDTQYF
TRBJ2-1,NA,TRBV6-2/TRBV6-3,NA,TGTGCCAGCAGTTACCCGACTGCAAGTCAGGGGAATGAGCAGTTCTTC,CASSYPTASQGNEQFF
TRBJ1-2,TRBD1,TRBV5-1,NA,TGCGCCAGCAGCTTGGAGGACAGGGTACACGGCTACACCTTC,CASSLEDRVHGYTF
TRBJ1-4,TRBD1,TRBV6-5,NA,TGTGCCAGCAGTTACCTAGGGGGCAGGGGTGAAAAACTGTTTTTT,CASSYLGGRGEKLFF
TRBJ1-1,TRBD1,TRBV5-1,few,TGCGCCAGCAGCATACAGGGGGCCACTGAAGCTTTCTTT,CASSIQGATEAFF
TRBJ1-5,TRBD1,TRBV5-5,NA,TGTGCCAGCAGCCGGGACAGGGGCAATCAGCCCCAGCATTTT,CASSRDRGNQPQHF
TRBJ1-1,NA,TRBV4-3,NA,TGCGCCAGCAGCCAAGGGCAGGAGGCGACTGAAGCTTTCTTT,CASSQGQEATEAFF
TRBJ2-5,TRBD2,TRBV7-9,few,TGTGCCAGCAGCTCCATGACTAGCGGGAGGGCACGGGAGACCCAGTACTTC,CASSSMTSGRARETQYF
TRBJ2-2,NA,TRBV30,NA,TGTGCCTGGTCGCAGGGAACCGGGGAGCTGTTTTTT,CAWSQGTGELFF
TRBJ2-5,TRBD2,TRBV27,NA,TGTGCCAGCAGCCTTCTAGCGGGAGGCGCCCCGGGAGAGACCCAGTACTTC,CASSLLAGGAPGETQYF
TRBJ1-1,TRBD1,TRBV7-8,NA,TGTGCCAGCAGCTCCAGGAAACAGGGGACTGAAGCTTTCTTT,CASSSRKQGTEAFF
TRBJ1-2,NA,TRBV29-1,NA,TGCAGCGATTATTATTTGGGGGCCCGCGGCTACACCTTC,CSDYYLGARGYTF
TRBJ1-2,TRBD1,TRBV7-9,once,TGTGCCAGCAGCGCACGCCTCGGGACAGGAAGAATTGGCTACACCTTC,CASSARLGTGRIGYTF
TRBJ1-2,TRBD1,TRBV6-5,NA,TGTGCCAGCAGGAGAGGGGGCTCGGATGGCTACACCTTC,CASRRGGSDGYTF
TRBJ2-2,TRBD2,TRBV18,NA,TGTGCCAGCTCACCCCTTAGCGGGAGTCTTCAAGGCGGGGAGCTGTTTTTT,CASSPLSGSLQGGELFF
TRBJ2-4,TRBD2,TRBV11-3,NA,TGTGCCAGCAGCTTAGTGGCTAGCGGGACGAACATTCAGTACTTC,CASSLVASGTNIQYF
TRBJ2-1,NA,TRBV5-1,NA,TGCGCCAGCAGCTTGGAAGGCGGTGAGCAGTTCTTC,CASSLEGGEQFF
TRBJ2-3,TRBD2,TRBV6-5,NA,TGTGCCAGCAGTTCCTTAGCGGGAGGAGGGACAGATACGCAGTATTTT,CASSSLAGGGTDTQYF
TRBJ2-3,NA,TRBV10-1,NA,TGCGCCAGCAGTGAGTTCCCTCCGCGGGACCGCACAGATACGCAGTATTTT,CASSEFPPRDRTDTQYF
TRBJ2-5,NA,TRBV27,NA,TGTGCCAGCAGCCGAACTCGGACAGTCCAAGAGACCCAGTACTTC,CASSRTRTVQETQYF
TRBJ1-6,TRBD1,TRBV28,NA,TGTGCCAGCCGAACAGGGGTCTCCTATAATTCACCCCTCCACTTT,CASRTGVSYNSPLHF
TRBJ2-2,TRBD2,TRBV5-4,NA,TGTGCCAGCAGCACCCTAGCGGGATTCAACACCGGGGAGCTGTTTTTT,CASSTLAGFNTGELFF
TRBJ1-4,NA,TRBV27,NA,TGTGCCAGCAGTTTCGGGGCTAATGAAAAACTGTTTTTT,CASSFGANEKLFF
TRBJ2-2,NA,TRBV18,NA,TGTGCCAGCTCATTTACGGGACTTCCCGGGGAGCTGTTTTTT,CASSFTGLPGELFF